This T cell receptor beta chain was sequenced during a study of control samples from healthy donors and cancer patients. In this sample, this clone turned up a few times. Sequencing was performed with immunoSEQ multiplex PCR; in TCRdb, only in-frame clones are kept and a portion is missing. The sample has about 96,000 clones; roughly 93% are singletons. The germline V gene has CDR1 SQVTM and CDR2 ANQGSEA. This CDR3 spans 13 amino acids. V shed 3 bases, J shed 4 bases, and the junction held 5 bases outside the gene matches. The chain recombines TRBV29-1 with TRBJ1-2, with 7 bases lining up with TRBD1. Sequencing used blood. The clonotype originates from a man aged 18 to 30 in good health. The CDR3 protein is CSVDGQDSYGYTF. CDR3 sequence (DNA): TGCAGCGTTGATGGACAGGACAGCTATGGCTACACCTTC.